The 21 T cell receptor beta chains below were found in one sample sequenced in a study of identical twins. Via MiXCR, TCRdb re-called the 5' RACE reads, giving one row per CDR3 protein. This sample carries 1.5 million to 2 million distinct CDR3 sequences, 32% of them seen once, and the ten largest clones take 0.25% to 0.3%. What was sequenced was cord blood. All receptors come from a newborn girl in good health.

The V call is TRBV6-2 or TRBV6-3, the J call TRBJ1-5; D gene uncertain. CDR1 is MNHEY and CDR2 is SVGEGT in the germline V gene. The CDR3 covers 15 residues. Between the trimmed V and J ends, which lost 3 bases and 4 bases, there was a span of 13 bases. For the CDR3, the DNA is TGTGCCAGCAGTTATTTTTCGGGGTGGAATCAGCCCCAGCATTTT. This sequence encodes CASSYFSGWNQPQHF.

In this sample, this clonotype turned up a few times. V gene TRBV20-1 combines with J gene TRBJ1-2, with D perhaps matching TRBD1 (5 bases). This CDR3 is built from 15 residues. The V and J ends lost 5 bases and 5 bases respectively, with 21 bases between them. Germline lookup yields CDR1 DFQATT and CDR2 SNEGSKA (reference sequence). CDR3 amino acids: CSAGAGGRTDYGYTF. The CDR3 DNA reads as TGCAGTGCTGGGGCGGGCGGCCGGACTGATTATGGCTACACCTTC.

J is TRBJ1-1 and V is TRBV4-1, with D possibly TRBD1 on 5 matching bases. V was pared by 1 base and J by 6 bases, with 9 bases between. The CDR3 has 13 amino acids. The germline V gene encodes CDR1 MGHRA and CDR2 YSYEKL. In nucleotides, the CDR3 is TGCGCCAGCAGCCAAGCCGGGGACTCTGAAGCTTTCTTT. Translation: CASSQAGDSEAFF.

The rearrangement links TRBV7-4 to TRBJ1-1; D is ambiguous. Germline assignment: CDR1 SGHVT and CDR2 SQSDAQ. V was shortened by 4 bases and J by 4 bases, with 13 bases between the two germline ends. The CDR3 consists of 14 residues. Here the CDR3 DNA reads TGTGCCAGCAGCTCCCGAGCCCCGGGCACTGAAGCTTTCTTT. It encodes CASSSRAPGTEAFF. The entire variable domain, with the rest obtained from reference TRBV7-4 and TRBJ1-1, is as follows: GAGVSQSPRYKVAKRGRDVALRCDSISGHVTLYWYRQTLGQGSEVLTYSQSDAQRDKSGRPSGRFSAERPERSVSTLKIQRTEQGDSAVYLCASSSRAPGTEAFFGQGTRLTVV.

This clonotype was counted between two and nine times. The rearrangement uses TRBV4-2 and TRBJ2-4; 9 bases fit TRBD2. J lost 14 bases, V lost 0 bases, and 11 bases had no gene match. Germline V CDR1 and CDR2: LGHNA, YNFKEQ. The CDR3 covers 15 residues. This CDR3 reads CASSQDIDSGSKKYF. DNA of the CDR3: TGTGCCAGCAGCCAAGATATTGATAGCGGGAGTAAGAAGTACTTC.

Worth noting for this clonotype: Since a much larger clone is just one base distant, this may be a read error. The chain couples TRBV2 to TRBJ1-2; possibly TRBD1 for D (6 bases). Germline V CDR1 and CDR2: SNHLY, FYNNEI. The V and J ends lost 6 bases and 4 bases respectively, with 12 bases between them. This CDR3 has 13 residues. CDR3 in amino acids: CASSAGTTYGYTF. The CDR3 DNA reads as TGTGCCAGCAGCGCCGGGACAACCTATGGCTACACCTTC.

The rearrangement links TRBV24-1 to TRBJ2-1; D may match TRBD1 or TRBD2 (5 bases each). CDR1 and CDR2 from the germline V gene are KGHDR and SFDVKD. V was pared by 4 bases and J by 4 bases, with 19 bases between. The CDR3 contains 17 residues. CDR3: CATSEPARDGTYNEQFF. The CDR3 DNA sequence: TGTGCCACCAGTGAGCCCGCACGGGACGGAACTTACAATGAGCAGTTCTTC.

This clonotype was seen ten or more times. The CDR3 loop is CASMETSVKNIQYF. CDR3 in DNA: TGTGCCAGCATGGAGACTTCGGTCAAAAACATTCAGTACTTC. The V and J genes are TRBV28 and TRBJ2-4, with D unresolved. The CDR3 runs to 14 residues. Trimming removed 7 bases from V and 3 bases from J, with 13 bases in between. Per the germline V gene, CDR1 is MDHEN and CDR2 is SYDVKM.

J is TRBJ2-1 and V is TRBV5-1; no reliable D call. From germline, CDR1 is SGHRS and CDR2 YFSETQ. The CDR3 totals 15 residues. The V end was cut by 1 base, the J end by 1 base, with 9 bases between. The CDR3 bases are TGCGCCAGCAGCTTGAGAGGAGAATCCTACAATGAGCAGTTCTTC. It codes for CASSLRGESYNEQFF.

The chain couples TRBV10-3 to TRBJ2-5; 9 nucleotides line up with TRBD1. V was clipped by 6 bases and J by 3 bases; unmatched bases: 2. Germline CDR1 is ENHRY and CDR2 is SYGVKD. The CDR3 loop spans 13 amino acids. The CDR3 region is CAIRTGGEETQYF. The CDR3 region has the DNA TGTGCCATCAGGACAGGGGGGGAAGAGACCCAGTACTTC.

This chain uses TRBV6-6 with TRBJ1-2; 8 bases align to TRBD1. CDR1 and CDR2 from the germline V gene are MNHNY and SVGAGI (reference sequence). The CDR3 sequence is 13 residues long. J was trimmed by 6 bases and V by 4 bases; bases with no gene match: 4. Here the CDR3 reads CASSWDRLDGYTF. In nucleotides, the CDR3 is TGTGCCAGCAGTTGGGACAGGCTTGATGGCTACACCTTC.

This clonotype was found a few times. The chain uses TRBV6-1 and TRBJ2-3, with D tentatively TRBD1 or TRBD2 (5 bases each). Trimming removed 2 bases at V and 3 bases at J, with 15 bases between. The CDR3 contains 16 residues. Germline values: CDR1 MNHNS, CDR2 SASEGT. The CDR3 spells CASSESGRLATDTQYF. CDR3 nucleotide sequence: TGTGCCAGCAGTGAATCGGGACGCCTCGCGACAGATACGCAGTATTTT.

On this clonotype: A read error is possible here, since a much larger clone lies one base away. The rearrangement uses TRBV27 and TRBJ1-1, with 7 bases fitting TRBD1. CDR1 and CDR2 from the germline V gene are MNHEY and SMNVEV (reference sequence). This CDR3 is 13 amino acids long. Germline trimming cut 6 bases from V and 4 bases from J; bases unmatched to any gene: 5. The chain's CDR3 is CASSQQGITEAFF. CDR3 nucleotide sequence: TGTGCCAGCAGCCAACAGGGGATCACTGAAGCTTTCTTT.

This clonotype was detected a few times. The chain couples TRBV7-8 to TRBJ1-2; D not certain. Germline loops: CDR1 SGHVS, CDR2 FQNEAQ. This CDR3 contains 18 residues. V was trimmed by 2 bases and J by 1 base, leaving 20 bases between them. Here the CDR3 DNA reads TGTGCCAGCAGCTTAACTACCCGTCGTCGGGGTTTTAACTATGGCTACACCTTC. Protein: CASSLTTRRRGFNYGYTF.

The chain employs TRBV28 and TRBJ2-3; D tentatively fits TRBD1 or TRBD2 (7 bases each). V shed 11 bases and J shed 6 bases, with 24 bases lying between them. The CDR3 consists of 15 residues. Germline V CDR1 and CDR2: MDHEN, SYDVKM. The CDR3 DNA reads TGTGCCCCCAGGCAGGGGGGGCCGCACATCGATACGCAGTATTTT. Translated, it gives CAPRQGGPHIDTQYF.

A note on this clonotype: Just one base apart from a much larger clone, this may be a read error. This chain joins TRBV10-3 and TRBJ2-5; weak D call: TRBD2 (7 bases). This CDR3 contains 12 residues. CDR1 is ENHRY, CDR2 SYGVKD, per germline. In DNA form, the CDR3 reads TGTGCCATCAGTGAAAGGGGGGGGACCCGGTACTTC. It encodes CAISERGGTRYF.

This chain joins TRBV25-1 and TRBJ2-1; 7 bases fit TRBD2. The CDR3 spans 16 residues. CDR1 MGHDK and CDR2 SYGVNS come from the germline V gene. With 3 bases clipped from V and 0 bases from J, the junction kept 5 bases outside the gene matches. As DNA, the CDR3 is TGTGCCAGCAGTGATTGGGGGGGGAGCTCCTACAATGAGCAGTTCTTC. Its translation: CASSDWGGSSYNEQFF.

This clonotype occurred once. The V gene is TRBV3-1, the J gene TRBJ1-1; D perhaps matches TRBD1 (5 bases). Germline values: CDR1 LGHDT, CDR2 YNNKEL (reference sequence). CDR3 length: 16 amino acids. With 1 base removed from V and 4 bases from J, the gap between germline ends came to 16 bases. CDR3 sequence (DNA): TGTGCCAGCAGCCAAGGGTTCGTCAGGGCCGGCACTGAAGCTTTCTTT. Its protein product is CASSQGFVRAGTEAFF.

This clonotype was seen a handful of times. J is TRBJ2-2 and V is TRBV6-5, with D perhaps matching TRBD1 (5 bases). The CDR3 runs 15 residues. Looked up from germline, CDR1 is MNHEY and CDR2 is SVGAGI. Trimming shortened V by 10 bases and J by 4 bases, and 19 bases separated the two germline ends. Written as DNA, the CDR3 is TGTGCCACTAGGATCAGGGTACTGGGCACCGGGGAGCTGTTTTTT. Amino acid sequence: CATRIRVLGTGELFF.

This clonotype was recorded a few times. This chain's CDR3 is CSHGLGTSQETQYF. CDR3 coding DNA: TGCTCCCACGGACTAGGGACTAGCCAAGAGACCCAGTACTTC. V is TRBV20-1 and J is TRBJ2-5; 8 bases align to TRBD2. The CDR3 is made up of 14 amino acids. The germline V gene has CDR1 DFQATT and CDR2 SNEGSKA (reference sequence).

This clonotype was seen more than once but under ten times. V is TRBV6-1 and J is TRBJ2-7; TRBD2 matches 10 bases. The CDR3 runs to 17 residues. Germline CDR1 and CDR2: MNHNS and SASEGT. V lost 2 bases and J lost 1; bases outside the gene matches: 8. In DNA, the CDR3 is TGTGCCAGCAGTGAATTCAGGACTAGCGGTTTTTCCTACGAGCAGTACTTC. Translation gives CASSEFRTSGFSYEQYF.